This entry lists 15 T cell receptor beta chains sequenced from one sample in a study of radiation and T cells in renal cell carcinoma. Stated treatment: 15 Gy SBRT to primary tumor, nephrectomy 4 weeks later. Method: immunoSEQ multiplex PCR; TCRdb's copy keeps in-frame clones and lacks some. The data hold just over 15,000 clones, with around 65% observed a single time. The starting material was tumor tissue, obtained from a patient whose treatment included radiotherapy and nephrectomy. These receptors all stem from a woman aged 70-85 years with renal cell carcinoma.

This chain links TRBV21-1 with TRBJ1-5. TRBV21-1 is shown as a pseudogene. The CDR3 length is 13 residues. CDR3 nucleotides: TGTGCCAGCAGCAGTGATAGCAATCAGCCCCAGCATTTT. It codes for CASSSDSNQPQHF.

In DNA, the CDR3 is TGTGCCAGCAGCTTAGTCGGCGGGGGGGTCACAGATACGCAGTATTTT. Protein sequence: CASSLVGGGVTDTQYF. The rearrangement joins TRBV7-9 to TRBJ2-3; 9 nucleotides line up with TRBD2. This CDR3 is 16 amino acids long. Germline CDR1 SEHNR, CDR2 FQNEAQ (reference sequence). The ends lost 1 base at V and 2 bases at J; junction bases unmatched: 4.

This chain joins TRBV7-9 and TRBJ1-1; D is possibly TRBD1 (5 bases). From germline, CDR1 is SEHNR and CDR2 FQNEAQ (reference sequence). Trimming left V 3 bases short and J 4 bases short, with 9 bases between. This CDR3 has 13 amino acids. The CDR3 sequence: CASSFDRSTEAFF. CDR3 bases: TGTGCCAGCAGCTTTGACAGAAGCACTGAAGCTTTCTTT.

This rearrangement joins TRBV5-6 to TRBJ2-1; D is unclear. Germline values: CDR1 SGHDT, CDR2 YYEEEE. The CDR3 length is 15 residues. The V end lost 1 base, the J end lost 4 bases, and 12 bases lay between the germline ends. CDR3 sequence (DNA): TGTGCCAGCAGCTTGAGTGATTGGCCTTACAATGAGCAGTTCTTC. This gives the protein CASSLSDWPYNEQFF.

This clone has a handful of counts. CDR3 in DNA: TGTGCCAGCAGATCGGGGACTAACTATGGCTACACCTTC. Protein: CASRSGTNYGYTF. The chain has TRBV28 and TRBJ1-2; D not resolved. CDR1 and CDR2 (germline): MDHEN, SYDVKM. This CDR3 comprises 13 residues. Trimming pared 6 bases from V and 0 bases from J, leaving 8 bases between.

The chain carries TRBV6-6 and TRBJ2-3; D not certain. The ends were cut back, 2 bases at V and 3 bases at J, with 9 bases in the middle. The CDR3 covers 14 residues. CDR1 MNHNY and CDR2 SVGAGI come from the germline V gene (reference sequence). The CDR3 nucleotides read TGTGCCAGCAGTTACAGGGTTAAGACAGATACGCAGTATTTT. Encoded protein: CASSYRVKTDTQYF.

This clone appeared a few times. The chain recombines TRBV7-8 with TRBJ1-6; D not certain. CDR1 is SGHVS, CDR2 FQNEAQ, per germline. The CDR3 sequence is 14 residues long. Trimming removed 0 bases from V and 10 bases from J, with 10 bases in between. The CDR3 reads CASSLAGKESPLHF. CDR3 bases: TGTGCCAGCAGCTTAGCGGGGAAGGAATCACCCCTCCACTTT.

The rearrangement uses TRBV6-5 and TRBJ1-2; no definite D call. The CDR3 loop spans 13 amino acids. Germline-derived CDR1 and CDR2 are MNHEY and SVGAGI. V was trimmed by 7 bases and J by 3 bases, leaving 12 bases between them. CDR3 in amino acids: CASTPEDYYGYTF. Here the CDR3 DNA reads TGTGCCAGCACCCCTGAGGACTACTATGGCTACACCTTC.

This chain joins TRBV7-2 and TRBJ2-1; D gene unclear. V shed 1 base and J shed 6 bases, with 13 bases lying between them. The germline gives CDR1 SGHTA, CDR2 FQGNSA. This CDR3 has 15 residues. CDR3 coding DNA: TGTGCCAGCAGCTTAGTGACACTAAGACCCAATGAGCAGTTCTTC. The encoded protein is CASSLVTLRPNEQFF.

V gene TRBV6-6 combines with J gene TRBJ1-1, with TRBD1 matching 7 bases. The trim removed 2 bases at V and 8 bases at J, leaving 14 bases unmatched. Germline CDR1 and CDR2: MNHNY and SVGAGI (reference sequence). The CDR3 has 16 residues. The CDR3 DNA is TGTGCCAGCAGTTACCCTTTCGCGACAGGGCGATCCGAAGCTTTCTTT. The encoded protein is CASSYPFATGRSEAFF.

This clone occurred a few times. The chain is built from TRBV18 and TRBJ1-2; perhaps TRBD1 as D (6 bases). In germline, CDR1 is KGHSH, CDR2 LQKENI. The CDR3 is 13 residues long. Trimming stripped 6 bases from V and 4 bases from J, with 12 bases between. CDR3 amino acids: CASSEDRIYGYTF. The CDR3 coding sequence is TGTGCCAGCTCCGAAGACAGGATCTATGGCTACACCTTC.

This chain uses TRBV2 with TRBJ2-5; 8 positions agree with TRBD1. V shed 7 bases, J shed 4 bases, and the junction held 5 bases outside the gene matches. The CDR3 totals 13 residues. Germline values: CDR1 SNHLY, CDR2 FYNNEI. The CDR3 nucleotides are TGTGCCAGCAAATCCGGGACAGGAGAGACCCAGTACTTC. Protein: CASKSGTGETQYF. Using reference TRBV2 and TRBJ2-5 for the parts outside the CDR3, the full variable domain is EPEVTQTPSHQVTQMGQEVILRCVPISNHLYFYWYRQILGQKVEFLVSFYNNEISEKSEIFDDQFSVERPDGSNFTLKIRSTKLEDSAMYFCASKSGTGETQYFGPGTRLLVL.

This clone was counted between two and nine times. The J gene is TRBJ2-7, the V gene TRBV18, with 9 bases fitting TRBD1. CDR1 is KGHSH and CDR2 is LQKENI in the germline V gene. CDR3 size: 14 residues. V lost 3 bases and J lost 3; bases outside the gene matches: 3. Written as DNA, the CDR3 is TGTGCCAGCTCACCGGGACAGGGTGTCTACGAGCAGTACTTC. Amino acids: CASSPGQGVYEQYF.

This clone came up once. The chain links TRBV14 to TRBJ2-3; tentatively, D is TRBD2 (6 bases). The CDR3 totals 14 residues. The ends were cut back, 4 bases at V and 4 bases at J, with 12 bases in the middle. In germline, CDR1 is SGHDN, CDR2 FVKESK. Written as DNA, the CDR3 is TGTGCCAGCAGCCTCCTCACGGGGGCAGATACGCAGTATTTT. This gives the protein CASSLLTGADTQYF.

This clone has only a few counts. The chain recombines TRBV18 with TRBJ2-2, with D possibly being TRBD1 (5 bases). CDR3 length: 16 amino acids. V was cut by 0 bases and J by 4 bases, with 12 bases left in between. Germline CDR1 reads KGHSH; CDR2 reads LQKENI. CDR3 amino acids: CASSPPLGLRTGELFF. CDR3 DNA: TGTGCCAGCTCACCACCCTTGGGGCTGCGCACCGGGGAGCTGTTTTTT. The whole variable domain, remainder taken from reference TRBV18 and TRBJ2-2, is NAGVMQNPRHLVRRRGQEARLRCSPMKGHSHVYWYRQLPEEGLKFMVYLQKENIIDESGMPKERFSAEFPKEGPSILRIQQVVRGDSAAYFCASSPPLGLRTGELFFGEGSRLTVL.